This T cell receptor (beta chain) was identified during a study of Graves' ophthalmopathy and Graves' hyperthyroidism. Study as a whole: Ophthalmopathy not arising within 18 months of follow-up defined hyperthyroidism as stable.

Enrollment excluded any patients with other autoimmune diseases, uncontrolled infections, pregnancy or lactation. A note on this clonotype: Its antigen is undetermined.

Whole-study findings and limits: Its predictions of ophthalmopathy progression gave the model roughly 71% sensitivity and about 72% specificity.

For repertoire sequencing, the TCR beta CDR3 regions were amplified from RNA transcripts. HTBI-primed RT-PCR formed the first round, and a multiplex PCR formed the second. TCRdb ran MiXCR on the multiplex PCR reads and lists one entry per CDR3 protein. Of around 1,200,000 distinct CDR3 sequences listed, 35% to 45% are singletons. V dropped 2 bases and J dropped 16 bases, with 15 bases sitting between them. Germline assignment: CDR1 LNHDA and CDR2 SQIVND (reference sequence). The CDR3 runs to 13 residues. This TCR was sampled from an adult man with Graves' hyperthyroidism. V is TRBV19 and J is TRBJ1-6, with no clear D. Sequences were obtained from peripheral blood or thyroid tissue (not recorded which). Written as DNA, the CDR3 is TGTGCCAGTAGTATAAGGACCGACGGAGTACTCCACTTT. Its protein product is CASSIRTDGVLHF.